These T cell receptor beta chains were read from a single sample in a study of radiation and T cells in renal cell carcinoma. The method was immunoSEQ multiplex PCR; TCRdb's version includes in-frame clones alone and lacks a portion of them. Of roughly 64,000 clones in the sample, about 83% were seen once. Here the sequenced sample was blood, taken from a patient whose treatment included radiotherapy and nephrectomy. The receptor source for this set is a man in his sixties with renal cell carcinoma. The CDR3 runs from the conserved cysteine through the conserved F or W. Fields, in order: J gene, D gene, clone size, V gene, CDR3 DNA, CDR3 protein. The D gene is left open where the match is weak. Some rows have no size entry. The others give once, few or many, or a class for an expanded clone.

j_gene: TRBJ1-1
d_gene: .
abundance: .
v_gene: TRBV28
CDR3nt: TGTGCCAGCAGTTTAAGCACTGAAGCTTTCTTT
CDR3aa: CASSLSTEAFF

j_gene: TRBJ1-6
d_gene: .
abundance: few
v_gene: TRBV6-1
CDR3nt: TGTGCCAGCAGTGAAGGGGACACCCTTTTTAATTCACCCCTCCACTTT
CDR3aa: CASSEGDTLFNSPLHF

j_gene: TRBJ2-4
d_gene: .
abundance: .
v_gene: TRBV14
CDR3nt: TGTGCCAGCAGCCGGGCAATGAGGGGAAACATTCAGTACTTC
CDR3aa: CASSRAMRGNIQYF

j_gene: TRBJ1-6
d_gene: TRBD1
abundance: .
v_gene: TRBV6-6
CDR3nt: TGTGCCAGCAGTTATACGACAGGGTGGGATTCACCCCTCCACTTT
CDR3aa: CASSYTTGWDSPLHF

j_gene: TRBJ2-7
d_gene: .
abundance: .
v_gene: TRBV7-2
CDR3nt: TGTGCCAGTCTAGTGCGGGAAAGTCCCCTCTACGAGCAGTACTTC
CDR3aa: CASLVRESPLYEQYF

j_gene: TRBJ2-5
d_gene: TRBD2
abundance: .
v_gene: TRBV6-1
CDR3nt: TGTGCCAGCAGCGGGACTAAACAAGAGACCCAGTACTTC
CDR3aa: CASSGTKQETQYF

j_gene: TRBJ2-2
d_gene: .
abundance: .
v_gene: TRBV6-1
CDR3nt: TGTGCCAGCAGTGAAATGCAGGGGACGGGGGGGGAGCTGTTTTTT
CDR3aa: CASSEMQGTGGELFF

j_gene: TRBJ2-1
d_gene: .
abundance: .
v_gene: TRBV29-1
CDR3nt: TGCAGCGTTATCGGGGGTCCCTACAATGAGCAGTTCTTC
CDR3aa: CSVIGGPYNEQFF

j_gene: TRBJ2-2
d_gene: .
abundance: .
v_gene: TRBV11-3
CDR3nt: TGTGCCAGCAGCTTCGAGGCCGGGGAGCTGTTTTTT
CDR3aa: CASSFEAGELFF

j_gene: TRBJ1-2
d_gene: .
abundance: .
v_gene: TRBV30
CDR3nt: TGTGCCTGGAAGGGGACTAACTATGGCTACACCTTC
CDR3aa: CAWKGTNYGYTF

j_gene: TRBJ1-1
d_gene: .
abundance: .
v_gene: TRBV5-1
CDR3nt: TGCGCCAGCAGCCTTGGACAAAGAAACACTGAAGCTTTCTTT
CDR3aa: CASSLGQRNTEAFF

j_gene: TRBJ2-5
d_gene: TRBD2
abundance: .
v_gene: TRBV5-1
CDR3nt: TGCGCCAGCAGCTTGATGCCTACTAGCGAGCAAGAGACCCAGTACTTC
CDR3aa: CASSLMPTSEQETQYF

j_gene: TRBJ1-5
d_gene: .
abundance: .
v_gene: TRBV6-1
CDR3nt: TGTGCCAGCAGTGAAGTAAGGGTTGGTCAGCCCCAGCATTTT
CDR3aa: CASSEVRVGQPQHF

j_gene: TRBJ2-1
d_gene: TRBD2
abundance: .
v_gene: TRBV19
CDR3nt: TGTGCCAGTAGTAGGGCGGGAGGAGTGTACAATGAGCGGTTCTTC
CDR3aa: CASSRAGGVYNERFF

j_gene: TRBJ1-3
d_gene: TRBD1
abundance: once
v_gene: TRBV30
CDR3nt: TGTGCCTGGGACAGGGGCTCTGGAAACACCATATATTTT
CDR3aa: CAWDRGSGNTIYF

j_gene: TRBJ2-3
d_gene: TRBD2
abundance: .
v_gene: TRBV27
CDR3nt: TGTGCCAGCAGGGGACTAGCGGGGAACACAGATACGCAGTATTTT
CDR3aa: CASRGLAGNTDTQYF

j_gene: TRBJ1-1
d_gene: .
abundance: .
v_gene: TRBV20-1
CDR3nt: TGCAGTGCTGGGAACACTGAAGCTTTCTTT
CDR3aa: CSAGNTEAFF

j_gene: TRBJ2-3
d_gene: TRBD2
abundance: once
v_gene: TRBV14
CDR3nt: TGTGCCAGCAGCCATCCCCGACTAGCGGGATCTAGGGGCACAGATACGCAGTATTTT
CDR3aa: CASSHPRLAGSRGTDTQYF

j_gene: TRBJ2-7
d_gene: TRBD1
abundance: .
v_gene: TRBV19
CDR3nt: TGTGCCAGTAGTCACCAACAGGGGTCCAAAAGGAGCTCCTACGAGCAGTACTTC
CDR3aa: CASSHQQGSKRSSYEQYF

j_gene: TRBJ1-6
d_gene: .
abundance: few
v_gene: TRBV30
CDR3nt: TGTGCCTGGAGTGATGAGGTTGGAAATTCACCCCTCCACTTT
CDR3aa: CAWSDEVGNSPLHF

j_gene: TRBJ1-1
d_gene: .
abundance: few
v_gene: TRBV29-1
CDR3nt: TGCAGCGTTGTACGCAGAAGGACTGAAGCTTTCTTT
CDR3aa: CSVVRRRTEAFF

j_gene: TRBJ2-2
d_gene: .
abundance: .
v_gene: TRBV29-1
CDR3nt: TGCAGCGTCTCCTCTAGGGGCACCGGGGAGCTGTTTTTT
CDR3aa: CSVSSRGTGELFF

j_gene: TRBJ1-3
d_gene: .
abundance: .
v_gene: TRBV30
CDR3nt: TGTGCCTGGAGTTTGGGACAAATCTCTGGAAACACCATATATTTT
CDR3aa: CAWSLGQISGNTIYF

j_gene: TRBJ2-3
d_gene: .
abundance: .
v_gene: TRBV5-1
CDR3nt: TGCGCCAGCAAGGAGACACCGAGCACAGATACGCAGTATTTT
CDR3aa: CASKETPSTDTQYF

j_gene: TRBJ2-4
d_gene: TRBD2
abundance: .
v_gene: TRBV11-2
CDR3nt: TGTGCCAGCAGCTTACTAGCGGGAGTGGGCAAAAACATTCAGTACTTC
CDR3aa: CASSLLAGVGKNIQYF